The present T cell receptor (beta chain) was sequenced within a study of shared clonotypes between healthy human individuals. Study overall: Donors consisted of two women and a few men between 18 and 49.

Study results and limitations: Estimated richness values were generally larger in naive subsets than in memory subsets.

As concerns this clone: Its antigen is not identified.

Deep level was the assay's run setting. TCRdb's table, derived via immunoSEQ multiplex PCR, lists solely in-frame clones and lacks some. The table has some 2,100,000 clones, 90% to 97% seen once. The source of this sequence is a man younger than 35 in good health. The sequenced material came from naive CD4+ T cells sorted from blood. Subset defined: CD45RA+ positively selected.

The CDR3 loop reads CASSPYQGLQETQYF. In DNA form, the CDR3 reads TGCGCCAGCAGCCCTTATCAGGGACTCCAAGAGACCCAGTACTTC. The chain employs TRBV5-1 and TRBJ2-5, with D possibly matching TRBD2 (6 bases). With 4 bases removed from V and 1 base from J, the gap between germline ends came to 14 bases. CDR1 is SGHRS and CDR2 is YFSETQ in the germline V gene. The CDR3 length is 15 residues.